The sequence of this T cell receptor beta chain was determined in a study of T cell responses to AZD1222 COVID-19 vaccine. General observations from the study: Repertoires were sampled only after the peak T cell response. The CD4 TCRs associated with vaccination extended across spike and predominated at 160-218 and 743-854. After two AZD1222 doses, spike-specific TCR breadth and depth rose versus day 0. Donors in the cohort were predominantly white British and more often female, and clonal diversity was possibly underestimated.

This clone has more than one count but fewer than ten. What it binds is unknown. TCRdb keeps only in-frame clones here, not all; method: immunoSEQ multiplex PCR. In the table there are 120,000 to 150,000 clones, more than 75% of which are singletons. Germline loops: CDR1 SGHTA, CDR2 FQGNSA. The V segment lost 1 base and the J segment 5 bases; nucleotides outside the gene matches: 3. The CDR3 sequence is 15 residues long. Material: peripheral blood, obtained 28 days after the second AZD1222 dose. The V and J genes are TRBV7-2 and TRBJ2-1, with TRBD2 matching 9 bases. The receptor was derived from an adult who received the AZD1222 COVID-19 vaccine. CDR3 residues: CASSLDLAGDNEQFF. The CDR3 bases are TGTGCCAGCAGCTTAGATTTAGCGGGGGACAATGAGCAGTTCTTC.